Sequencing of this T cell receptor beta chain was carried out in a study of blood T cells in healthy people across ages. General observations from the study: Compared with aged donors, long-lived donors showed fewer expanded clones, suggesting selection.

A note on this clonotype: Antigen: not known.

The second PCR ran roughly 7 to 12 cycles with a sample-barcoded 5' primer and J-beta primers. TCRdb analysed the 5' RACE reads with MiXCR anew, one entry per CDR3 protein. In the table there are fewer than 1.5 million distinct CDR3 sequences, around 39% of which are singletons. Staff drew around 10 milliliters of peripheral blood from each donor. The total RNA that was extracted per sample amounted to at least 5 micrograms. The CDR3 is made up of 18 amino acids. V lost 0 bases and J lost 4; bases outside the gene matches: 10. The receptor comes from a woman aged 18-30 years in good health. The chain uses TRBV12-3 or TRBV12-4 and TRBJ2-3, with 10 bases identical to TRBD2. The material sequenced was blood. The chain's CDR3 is CASSLAVILGTSADTQYF. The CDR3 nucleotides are TGTGCCAGCAGTTTAGCCGTCATATTAGGGACTAGCGCAGATACGCAGTATTTT.